This TCR beta chain was captured by sequencing in a study of blood T cell repertoires in COVID-19. Across the whole study: Collection of acute and convalescent COVID-19 samples took place in the United States, Italy and Spain.

The repertoire was sequenced with immunoSEQ multiplex PCR; TCRdb's copy has only in-frame clones and lacks some. The repertoire consists of tens of thousands of clones, with approximately 88% occurring once and the leading ten covering roughly 5%. Germline CDR1 reads MNHEY; CDR2 reads SMNVEV (reference sequence). V was clipped by 6 bases and J by 9 bases, with 15 bases between them. This CDR3 region has 14 residues. The sequenced sample consisted of peripheral blood. The receptor's source is a man aged 50-60 years with active COVID-19. This chain uses TRBV27 with TRBJ1-6; a possible D gene is TRBD1 (5 bases). CDR3 amino acids: CASRKGQNSSPLHF. CDR3 sequence (DNA): TGTGCCAGCAGAAAGGGGCAAAATAGTTCACCCCTCCACTTT.